This T cell receptor (beta chain) was retrieved from a study of blood T cell repertoires in COVID-19. This clone was recorded only once. Assay: immunoSEQ multiplex PCR; the TCRdb copy retains only in-frame clones and omits some. The sample lists approximately 300,000 clones; about 90% were seen once. The CDR3 consists of 15 residues. Germline CDR1 is LNHDA and CDR2 is SQIVND (reference sequence). The J segment lost 1 base and the V segment lost 7 bases, leaving 8 bases of the junction unmatched. The sequenced sample consisted of peripheral blood. V gene TRBV19 combines with J gene TRBJ1-1; 8 nucleotides agree with TRBD1. The TCR originated in a man aged 18 to 30 who had recovered from COVID-19. CDR3 bases: TGTGCCAGTATTCCGGACAGGGTTGAGAACACTGAAGCTTTCTTT. Amino acid sequence: CASIPDRVENTEAFF.